This TCR beta chain was obtained from a study of blood T cell repertoires in COVID-19. Study-level background: Nucleic acid was either cDNA or gDNA, and it came from T cells, B-cell-depleted T cells, or PBMCs.

Authors' methods: Amplifying reference gene primers gave estimates of nucleated cell counts. TCRdb keeps only in-frame clones here, not all; method: immunoSEQ multiplex PCR. V, J and clone size are taken as reported in that table, and D and trimming were inferred from the DNA itself. Of around 110,000 clones listed, 82% are singletons. The CDR3 sequence is 13 residues long. With 8 bases removed from V and 7 bases from J, the gap between germline ends came to 14 bases. The chain uses TRBV12-3 or TRBV12-4 and TRBJ2-2; D is undetermined. The source of this sequence is a woman aged 65 to 85 with acute or convalescent COVID-19. The sample comprised peripheral blood. The CDR3 DNA is TGTGCCAGCGCCAAGGTCGACATCGGGGAGCTGTTTTTT. Translating gives CASAKVDIGELFF.